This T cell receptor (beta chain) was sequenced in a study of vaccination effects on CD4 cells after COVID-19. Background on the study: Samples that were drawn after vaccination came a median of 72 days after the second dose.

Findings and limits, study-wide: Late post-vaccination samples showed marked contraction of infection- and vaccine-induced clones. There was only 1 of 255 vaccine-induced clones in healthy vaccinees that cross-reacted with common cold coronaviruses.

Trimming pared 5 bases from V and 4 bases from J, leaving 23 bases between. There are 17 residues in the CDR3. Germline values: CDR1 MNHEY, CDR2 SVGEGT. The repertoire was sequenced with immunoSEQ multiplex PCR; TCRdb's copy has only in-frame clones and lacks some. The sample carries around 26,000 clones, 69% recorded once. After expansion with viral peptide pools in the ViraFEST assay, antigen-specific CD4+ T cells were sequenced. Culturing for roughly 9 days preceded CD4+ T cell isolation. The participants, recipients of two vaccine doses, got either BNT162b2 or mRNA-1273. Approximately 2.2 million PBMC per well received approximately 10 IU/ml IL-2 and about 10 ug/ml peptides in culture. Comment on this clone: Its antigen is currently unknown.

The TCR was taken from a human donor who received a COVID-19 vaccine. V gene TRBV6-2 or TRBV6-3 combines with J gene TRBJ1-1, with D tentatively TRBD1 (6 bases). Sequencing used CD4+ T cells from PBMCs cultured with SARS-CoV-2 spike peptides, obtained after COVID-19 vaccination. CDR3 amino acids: CASSPGTLHRVGTEAFF. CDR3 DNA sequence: TGTGCCAGCAGTCCCGGGACGCTCCACAGGGTGGGCACTGAAGCTTTCTTT.